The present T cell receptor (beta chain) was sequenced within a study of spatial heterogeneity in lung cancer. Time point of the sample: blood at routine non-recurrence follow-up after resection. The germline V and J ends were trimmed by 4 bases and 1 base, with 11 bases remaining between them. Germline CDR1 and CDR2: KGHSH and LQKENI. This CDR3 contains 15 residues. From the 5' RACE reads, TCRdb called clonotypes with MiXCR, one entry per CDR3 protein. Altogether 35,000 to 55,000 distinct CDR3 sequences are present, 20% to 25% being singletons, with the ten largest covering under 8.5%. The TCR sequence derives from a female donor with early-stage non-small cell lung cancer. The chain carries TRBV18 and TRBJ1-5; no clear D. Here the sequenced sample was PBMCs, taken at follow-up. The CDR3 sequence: CASSLSANSNQPQHF. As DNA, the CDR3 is TGTGCCAGCTCACTCTCCGCCAACAGCAATCAGCCCCAGCATTTT.